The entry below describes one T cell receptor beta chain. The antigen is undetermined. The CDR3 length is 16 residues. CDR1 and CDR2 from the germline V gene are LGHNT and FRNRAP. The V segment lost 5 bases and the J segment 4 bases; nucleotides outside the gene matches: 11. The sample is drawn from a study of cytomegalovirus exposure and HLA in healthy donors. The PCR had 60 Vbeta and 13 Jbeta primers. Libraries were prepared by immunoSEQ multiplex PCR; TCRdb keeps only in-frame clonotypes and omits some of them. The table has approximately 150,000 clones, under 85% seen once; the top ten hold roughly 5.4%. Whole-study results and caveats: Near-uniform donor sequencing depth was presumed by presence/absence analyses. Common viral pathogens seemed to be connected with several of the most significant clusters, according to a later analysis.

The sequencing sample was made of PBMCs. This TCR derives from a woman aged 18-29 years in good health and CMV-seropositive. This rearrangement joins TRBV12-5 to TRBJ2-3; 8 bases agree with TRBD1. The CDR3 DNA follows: TGTGCTAGTGGTACCCACAGGGGGATGGTGGCAGATACGCAGTATTTT. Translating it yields CASGTHRGMVADTQYF.